In this sample, the clone carrying this TCR beta chain turned up once. The record originates from a study of CD8 T cells in Susac syndrome. V was trimmed by 3 bases and J by 3 bases, leaving 15 bases between them. The V gene's germline CDR1 is SGDLS and CDR2 YYNGEE. This CDR3 has 15 residues. The authors sequenced TCR beta from blood CD8+ and CD4+ T cells. Reverse transcription of roughly 0.45 to 1 ug RNA was performed with random hexamers. One entry per CDR3 protein results from TCRdb running MiXCR on the immunoSEQ multiplex PCR reads. The table includes 150,000 or so distinct CDR3 sequences, 85% to 95% detected once.

The chain combines TRBV9 with TRBJ1-2, with D tentatively TRBD1 (6 bases). The TCR originated in a human donor with Susac syndrome. Sequences were obtained from CD4+ T cells from PBMCs. This chain's CDR3 is CASSEGGGAYYGYTF. The CDR3 DNA follows: TGTGCCAGCAGCGAAGGGGGGGGCGCATACTATGGCTACACCTTC. The full variable domain, its missing parts supplied by reference TRBV9 and TRBJ1-2, is DSGVTQTPKHLITATGQRVTLRCSPRSGDLSVYWYQQSLDQGLQFLIQYYNGEERAKGNILERFSAQQFPDLHSELNLSSLELGDSALYFCASSEGGGAYYGYTFGSGTRLTVV.